Listed below are T cell receptor beta chains from one sample, sequenced in a study of T cell responses to AZD1222 COVID-19 vaccine. The table came from immunoSEQ multiplex PCR; TCRdb's copy has only in-frame clones and leaves some out. The profile shows approximately 84,000 clones, under 90% of them singletons. Specimen: peripheral blood, collected on day 0 of AZD1222 vaccination. These receptors all come from an adult in good health. Both conserved end residues are part of each CDR3. Fields, in order: V gene, clone size, J gene, CDR3 protein. Rows give clone size only sometimes, using once, few, many, or a class for an expanded clone.

TRBV4-2	-	TRBJ2-5	CASSQSLVPSQTQYF
TRBV9	-	TRBJ2-3	CASSVGQPSTDTQYF
TRBV4-3	once	TRBJ1-5	CASSQDLEATSNQPQHF
TRBV10-3	-	TRBJ2-3	CATTSRGQGVGDTQYF
TRBV6-5	once	TRBJ2-3	CASGRQGSSTDTQYF
TRBV5-4	-	TRBJ2-5	CASTSPGETQYF
TRBV29-1	-	TRBJ2-7	CSVEWGRDGLYEQYF
TRBV2	-	TRBJ2-5	CASREARLEETQYF
TRBV6-2/TRBV6-3	-	TRBJ1-2	CASSYRDSVGYGYTF
TRBV11-2	-	TRBJ2-7	CASSLGGLANEQYF
TRBV6-5	-	TRBJ2-7	CASSVTGDSYEQYF
TRBV9	once	TRBJ2-7	CASSVYVSGGEQYF
TRBV29-1	-	TRBJ2-1	CSVVGGEGGKKGSYNEQFF
TRBV19	-	TRBJ1-5	CASRSGLQPQHF
TRBV7-9	-	TRBJ2-3	CASSIDRGTDTQYF
TRBV7-9	-	TRBJ2-7	CASSVDRVVQYF
TRBV30	-	TRBJ1-5	CAWRRQGAPDQPQHF
TRBV12-3/TRBV12-4	-	TRBJ2-2	CADRGPTGELFF
TRBV2	once	TRBJ2-3	CASSRGTRTDTQYF
TRBV12-5	-	TRBJ2-5	CASGSAGQGWGAQYF